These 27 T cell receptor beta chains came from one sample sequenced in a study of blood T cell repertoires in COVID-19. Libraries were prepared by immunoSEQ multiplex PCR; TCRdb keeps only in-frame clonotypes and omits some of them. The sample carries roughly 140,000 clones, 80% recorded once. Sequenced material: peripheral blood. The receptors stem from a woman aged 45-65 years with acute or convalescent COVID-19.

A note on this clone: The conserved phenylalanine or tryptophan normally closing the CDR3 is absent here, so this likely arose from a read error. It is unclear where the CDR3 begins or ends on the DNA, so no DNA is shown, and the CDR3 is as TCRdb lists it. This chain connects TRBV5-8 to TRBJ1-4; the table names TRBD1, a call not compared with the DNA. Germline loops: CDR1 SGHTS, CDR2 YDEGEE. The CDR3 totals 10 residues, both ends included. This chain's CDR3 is CASSLYSGRL.

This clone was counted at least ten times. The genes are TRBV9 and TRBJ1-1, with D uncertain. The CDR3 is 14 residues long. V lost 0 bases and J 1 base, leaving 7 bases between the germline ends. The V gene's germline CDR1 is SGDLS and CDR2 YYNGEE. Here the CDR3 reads CASSVVDSNTEAFF. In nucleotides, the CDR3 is TGTGCCAGCAGCGTAGTAGATTCGAACACTGAAGCTTTCTTT.

The CDR3: CASSQEGGVDEQFF. The CDR3 bases are TGTGCCAGCAGCCAAGAAGGGGGGGTAGATGAGCAGTTCTTC. V and J are TRBV4-2 and TRBJ2-1; perhaps TRBD2 as D (7 bases). The germline gives CDR1 LGHNA, CDR2 YNFKEQ. The V end was cut by 0 bases, the J end by 8 bases, with 11 bases between. The CDR3 consists of 14 residues.

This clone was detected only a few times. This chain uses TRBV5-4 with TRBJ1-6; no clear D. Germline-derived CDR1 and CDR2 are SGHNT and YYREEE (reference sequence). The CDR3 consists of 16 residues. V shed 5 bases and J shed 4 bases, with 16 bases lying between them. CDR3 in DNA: TGTGCCAGCAGTTTTGGAGCCTCACTTTATAATTCACCCCTCCACTTT. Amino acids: CASSFGASLYNSPLHF.

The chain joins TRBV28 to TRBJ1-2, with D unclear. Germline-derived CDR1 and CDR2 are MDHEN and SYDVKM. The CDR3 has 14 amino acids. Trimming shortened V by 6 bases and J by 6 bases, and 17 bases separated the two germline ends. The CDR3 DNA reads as TGTGCCAGCAGGTCGAGCGGGTTCGACCATGGCTACACCTTC. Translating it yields CASRSSGFDHGYTF.

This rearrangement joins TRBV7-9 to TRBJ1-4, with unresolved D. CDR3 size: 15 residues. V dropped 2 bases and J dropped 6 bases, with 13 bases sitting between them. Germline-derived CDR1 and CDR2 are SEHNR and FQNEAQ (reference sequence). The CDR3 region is CASSLSQSLDEKLFF. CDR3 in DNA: TGTGCCAGCAGCTTATCACAGAGCCTGGATGAAAAACTGTTTTTT.

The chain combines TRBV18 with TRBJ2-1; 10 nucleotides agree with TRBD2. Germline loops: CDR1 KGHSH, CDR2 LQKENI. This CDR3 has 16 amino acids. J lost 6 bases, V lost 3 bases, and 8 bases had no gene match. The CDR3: CASSPTSGERGNEQFF. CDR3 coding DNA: TGTGCCAGCTCACCTACTAGCGGGGAGAGGGGCAATGAGCAGTTCTTC. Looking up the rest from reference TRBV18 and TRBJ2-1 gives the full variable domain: NAGVMQNPRHLVRRRGQEARLRCSPMKGHSHVYWYRQLPEEGLKFMVYLQKENIIDESGMPKERFSAEFPKEGPSILRIQQVVRGDSAAYFCASSPTSGERGNEQFFGPGTRLTVL.

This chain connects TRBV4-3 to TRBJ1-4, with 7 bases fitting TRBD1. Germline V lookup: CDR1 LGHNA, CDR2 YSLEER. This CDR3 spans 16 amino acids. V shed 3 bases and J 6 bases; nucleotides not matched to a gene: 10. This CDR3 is CASSQTVTGIDEKLFF. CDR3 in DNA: TGCGCCAGCAGCCAGACTGTGACAGGGATCGATGAAAAACTGTTTTTT.

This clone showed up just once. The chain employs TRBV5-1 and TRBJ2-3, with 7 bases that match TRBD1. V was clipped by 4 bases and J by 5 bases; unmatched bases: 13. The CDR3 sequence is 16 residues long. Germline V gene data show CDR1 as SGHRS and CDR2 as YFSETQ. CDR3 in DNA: TGCGCCAGCAGCCCCTCTACAGGGGTCTTGGGAGATACGCAGTATTTT. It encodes CASSPSTGVLGDTQYF.

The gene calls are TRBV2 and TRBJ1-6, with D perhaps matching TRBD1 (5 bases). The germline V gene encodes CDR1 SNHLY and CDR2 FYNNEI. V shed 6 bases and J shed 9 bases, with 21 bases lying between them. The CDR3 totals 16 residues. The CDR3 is CASRHHGQGGTSPLHF. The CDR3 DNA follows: TGTGCCAGCAGACATCACGGCCAGGGAGGAACTTCACCCCTCCACTTT.

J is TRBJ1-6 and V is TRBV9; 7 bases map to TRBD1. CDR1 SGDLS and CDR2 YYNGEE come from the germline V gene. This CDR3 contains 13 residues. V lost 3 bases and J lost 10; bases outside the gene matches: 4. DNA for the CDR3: TGTGCCAGCAGCGGACAGGGAAAGTCACCCCTCCACTTT. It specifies CASSGQGKSPLHF.

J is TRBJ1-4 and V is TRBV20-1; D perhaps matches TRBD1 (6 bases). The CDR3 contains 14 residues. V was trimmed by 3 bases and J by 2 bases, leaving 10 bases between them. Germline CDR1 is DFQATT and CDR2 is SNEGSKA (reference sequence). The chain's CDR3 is CSASPGGTNEKLFF. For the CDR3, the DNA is TGCAGTGCTAGTCCGGGGGGCACTAATGAAAAACTGTTTTTT.

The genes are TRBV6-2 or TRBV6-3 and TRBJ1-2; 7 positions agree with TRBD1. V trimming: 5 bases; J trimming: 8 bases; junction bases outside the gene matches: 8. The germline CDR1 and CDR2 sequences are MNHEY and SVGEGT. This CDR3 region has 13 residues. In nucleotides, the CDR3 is TGTGCCAGCAGTCAGATTACACAGGGGGGCTACACCTTC. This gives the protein CASSQITQGGYTF.

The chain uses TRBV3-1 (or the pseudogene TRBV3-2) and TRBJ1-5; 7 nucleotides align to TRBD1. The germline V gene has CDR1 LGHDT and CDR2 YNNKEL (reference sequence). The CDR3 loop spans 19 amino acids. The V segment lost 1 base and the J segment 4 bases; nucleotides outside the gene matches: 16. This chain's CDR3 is CASSQGKGGIGTANQPQHF. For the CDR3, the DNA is TGTGCCAGCAGCCAAGGCAAGGGTGGGATAGGGACAGCTAATCAGCCCCAGCATTTT.

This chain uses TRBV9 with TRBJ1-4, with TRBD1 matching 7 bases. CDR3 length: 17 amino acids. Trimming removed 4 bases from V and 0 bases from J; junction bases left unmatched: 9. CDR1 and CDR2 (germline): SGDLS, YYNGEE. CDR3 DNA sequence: TGTGCCAGCAGCCAAAGACGGGACAGATCAACTAATGAAAAACTGTTTTTT. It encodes CASSQRRDRSTNEKLFF.

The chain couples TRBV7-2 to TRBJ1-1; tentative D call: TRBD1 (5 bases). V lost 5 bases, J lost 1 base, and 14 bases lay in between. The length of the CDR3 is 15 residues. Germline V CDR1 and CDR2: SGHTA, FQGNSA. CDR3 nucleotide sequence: TGTGCCAGCAGCGCCGTCGCGGGGCGGAACACTGAAGCTTTCTTT. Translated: CASSAVAGRNTEAFF.

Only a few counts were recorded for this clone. CDR3 residues: CAWRQTTTNYGYTF. The CDR3 DNA reads as TGTGCCTGGAGGCAGACTACTACTAACTATGGCTACACCTTC. V is TRBV30 and J is TRBJ1-2; D is unclear. Per the germline V gene, CDR1 is GTSNPN and CDR2 is SVGIG (reference sequence). V lost 3 bases and J lost 0, with 11 bases in between. The CDR3 consists of 14 residues.

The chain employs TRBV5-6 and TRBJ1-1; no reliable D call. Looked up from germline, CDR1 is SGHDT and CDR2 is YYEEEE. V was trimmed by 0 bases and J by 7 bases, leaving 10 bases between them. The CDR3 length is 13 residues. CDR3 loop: CASSLVSVNEAFF. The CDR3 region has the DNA TGTGCCAGCAGCTTGGTTTCAGTTAATGAAGCTTTCTTT. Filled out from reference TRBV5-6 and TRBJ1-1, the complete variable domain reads DAGVTQSPTHLIKTRGQQVTLRCSPKSGHDTVSWYQQALGQGPQFIFQYYEEEERQRGNFPDRFSGHQFPNYSSELNVNALLLGDSALYLCASSLVSVNEAFFGQGTRLTVV.

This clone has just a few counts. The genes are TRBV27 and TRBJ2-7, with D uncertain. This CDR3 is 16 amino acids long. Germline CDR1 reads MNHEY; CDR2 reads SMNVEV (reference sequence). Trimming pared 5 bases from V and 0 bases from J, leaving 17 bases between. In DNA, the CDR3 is TGTGCCAGCAGTACCCGTTTCCAGGCCAGCTCCTACGAGCAGTACTTC. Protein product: CASSTRFQASSYEQYF.

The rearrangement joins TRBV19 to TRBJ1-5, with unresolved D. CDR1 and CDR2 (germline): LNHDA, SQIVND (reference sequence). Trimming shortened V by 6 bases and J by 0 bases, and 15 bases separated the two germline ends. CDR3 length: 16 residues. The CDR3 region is CASSRTVMNSNQPQHF. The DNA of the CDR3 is TGTGCCAGTAGCCGTACTGTGATGAATAGCAATCAGCCCCAGCATTTT.

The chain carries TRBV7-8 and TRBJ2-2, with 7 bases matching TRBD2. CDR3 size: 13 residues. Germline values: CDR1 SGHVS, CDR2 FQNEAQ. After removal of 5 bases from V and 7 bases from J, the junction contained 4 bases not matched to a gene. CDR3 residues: CASSPGGVGELFF. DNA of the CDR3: TGTGCCAGCAGCCCGGGGGGAGTCGGGGAGCTGTTTTTT.

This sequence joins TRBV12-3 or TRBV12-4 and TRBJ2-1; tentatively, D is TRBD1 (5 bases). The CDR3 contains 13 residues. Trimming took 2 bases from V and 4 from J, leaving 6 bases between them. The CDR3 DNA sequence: TGTGCCAGCAGTTTAACAGGATACAATGAGCAGTTCTTC. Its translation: CASSLTGYNEQFF.

The CDR3 sequence is CASSVRDKNTGELFF. CDR3 nucleotide sequence: TGTGCCAGCAGCGTCCGGGACAAGAACACCGGGGAGCTGTTTTTT. The chain employs TRBV9 and TRBJ2-2; tentatively, D is TRBD1 (6 bases). Germline values: CDR1 SGDLS, CDR2 YYNGEE. V dropped 2 bases and J dropped 1 base, with 9 bases sitting between them. This CDR3 comprises 15 residues.

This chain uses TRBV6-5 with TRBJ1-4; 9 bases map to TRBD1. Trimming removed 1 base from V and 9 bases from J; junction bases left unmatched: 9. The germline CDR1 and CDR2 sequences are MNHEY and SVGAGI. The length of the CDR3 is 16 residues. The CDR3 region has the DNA TGTGCCAGCAGTTACTTTTACAGGGGGCGGCCCCAAAAACTGTTTTTT. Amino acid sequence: CASSYFYRGRPQKLFF.

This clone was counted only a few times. In DNA, the CDR3 is TGCGCCAGCAGCTTGGCTCCGGGGGACCCCTACGAGCAGTACTTC. It translates to CASSLAPGDPYEQYF. The chain links TRBV5-1 to TRBJ2-7, with TRBD2 as a possible D gene (6 bases). Trimming pared 0 bases from V and 2 bases from J, leaving 12 bases between. The CDR3 is made up of 15 amino acids. Germline lookup yields CDR1 SGHRS and CDR2 YFSETQ.

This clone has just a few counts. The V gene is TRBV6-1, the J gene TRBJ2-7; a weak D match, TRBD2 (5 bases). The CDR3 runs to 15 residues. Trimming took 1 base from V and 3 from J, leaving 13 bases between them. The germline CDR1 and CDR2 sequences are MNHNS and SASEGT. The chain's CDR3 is CASSEEGETRYEQYF. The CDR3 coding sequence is TGTGCCAGCAGTGAAGAGGGAGAGACTCGCTACGAGCAGTACTTC.

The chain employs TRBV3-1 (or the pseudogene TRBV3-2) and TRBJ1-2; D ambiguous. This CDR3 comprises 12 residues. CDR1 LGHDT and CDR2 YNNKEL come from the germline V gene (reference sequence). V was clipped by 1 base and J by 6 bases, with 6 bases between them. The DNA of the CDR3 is TGTGCCAGCAGCCAAGGCCTAAATGGCTACACCTTC. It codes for CASSQGLNGYTF.